This is a list of T cell receptor beta chains from one sample in a study of vaccination and CD4 T cells after COVID-19. One entry per CDR3 protein results from TCRdb running MiXCR on the PCR reads. The data show 12,000 or so distinct CDR3 sequences, with approximately 60% seen just once and about an eighth held by the top ten. The antigens these receptors bind are not known. Material: CD4+ T cells from blood, cultured in vitro. These receptors came from a human donor who had recovered from COVID-19. The CDR3 runs from the conserved cysteine through the conserved F or W. D genes are given only for firm matches. The size field is filled for only some rows; it gives once, few, many or a size class.

v_call	cdr3_length	d_call	j_call	clone_size	cdr3_aa	cdr3_nt
TRBV7-2	13	NA	TRBJ2-5	NA	CASSSRQRETQYF	TGTGCCAGCAGCTCCAGACAGAGAGAGACCCAGTACTTC
TRBV5-8	15	TRBD2	TRBJ2-1	NA	CASSLWTSGLNEQFF	TGTGCCAGCAGCTTGTGGACTAGCGGGCTCAATGAGCAGTTCTTC
TRBV10-3	15	NA	TRBJ1-2	medium-sized	CAISGTGNKDYGYTF	TGTGCCATCAGTGGTACGGGTAACAAGGACTATGGCTACACCTTC
TRBV6-4	17	NA	TRBJ1-6	NA	CASSDSTLGDNNSPLHF	TGTGCCAGCAGTGACTCTACGTTGGGAGATAATAATTCACCCCTCCACTTT
TRBV7-2	13	NA	TRBJ2-3	few	CASSRTSTDTQYF	TGTGCCAGCAGCCGGACTAGCACAGATACGCAGTATTTT
TRBV24-1	16	NA	TRBJ1-2	NA	CATSDPTSSIGGGYTF	TGTGCCACCAGTGACCCGACGTCCAGCATAGGGGGTGGCTACACCTTC
TRBV20-1	16	TRBD2	TRBJ2-7	NA	CSARDPSGQRNYEQYF	TGCAGTGCTAGAGATCCTAGCGGGCAACGGAACTACGAGCAGTACTTC
TRBV20-1	13	NA	TRBJ2-7	NA	CSARDGPGDWQYF	TGCAGTGCTAGAGACGGACCGGGTGATTGGCAGTACTTC
TRBV15	16	NA	TRBJ1-2	NA	CATSRGRQVPNYGYTF	TGTGCCACCAGCAGAGGGAGGCAGGTCCCGAACTATGGCTACACCTTC
TRBV7-9	12	NA	TRBJ2-7	NA	CASSSAQQEQYF	TGTGCCAGCAGCTCAGCACAACAGGAGCAGTACTTC
TRBV6-4	15	TRBD2	TRBJ2-3	NA	CASSGLAGVGDTQYF	TGTGCCAGCAGTGGACTAGCGGGAGTTGGAGATACGCAGTATTTT
TRBV19	13	NA	TRBJ1-1	NA	CASYEGLNTEAFF	TGTGCCAGCTACGAGGGACTGAACACTGAAGCTTTCTTT
TRBV7-2	11	NA	TRBJ2-5	NA	CASSLQGTQYF	TGTGCCAGCAGCTTGCAGGGGACCCAGTACTTC
TRBV24-1	13	NA	TRBJ2-7	few	CATSRGSTYEQYF	TGTGCCACCAGCAGGGGATCCACCTACGAGCAGTACTTC
TRBV7-2	13	NA	TRBJ2-3	NA	CASSLANTDTQYF	TGTGCCAGCAGCCTCGCCAACACAGATACGCAGTATTTT
TRBV7-2	13	TRBD2	TRBJ2-3	NA	CASSPGLADTQYF	TGTGCCAGCAGCCCCGGACTAGCGGATACGCAGTATTTT
TRBV28	16	TRBD1	TRBJ1-2	NA	CASSRTGTGDDYGYTF	TGTGCCAGCAGTAGAACCGGGACAGGGGATGACTATGGCTACACCTTC
TRBV2	15	TRBD1	TRBJ1-2	few	CASRASGTGANGYTF	TGTGCCAGCAGAGCCTCGGGGACAGGGGCGAATGGCTACACCTTC
TRBV7-2	13	NA	TRBJ2-3	NA	CASSFLATDTQYF	TGTGCCAGCAGCTTCCTAGCTACAGATACGCAGTATTTT
TRBV3-1	12	TRBD2	TRBJ2-7	NA	CASRGTRKEQYF	TGTGCCAGCAGGGGGACTAGAAAGGAGCAGTACTTC
TRBV11-3	13	NA	TRBJ2-7	NA	CASSLGGDYEQYF	TGTGCCAGCAGCTTAGGGGGCGACTACGAGCAGTACTTC
TRBV28	15	TRBD2	TRBJ2-3	few	CASSLQAGSTDTQYF	TGTGCCAGCAGCCTCCAAGCGGGAAGCACAGATACGCAGTATTTT
TRBV2	13	NA	TRBJ1-5	NA	CASSEEGKHPQHF	TGTGCCAGCAGTGAGGAGGGGAAGCATCCCCAGCATTTT
TRBV12-3/TRBV12-4	14	NA	TRBJ1-5	few	CASSLRRANQPQHF	TGTGCCAGCAGTTTACGCAGGGCCAATCAGCCCCAGCATTTT
TRBV5-4	16	TRBD2	TRBJ2-1	NA	CASSVVPGGSYNEQFF	TGTGCCAGCAGCGTCGTCCCGGGAGGCTCCTACAATGAGCAGTTCTTC
TRBV7-2	17	NA	TRBJ2-2	NA	CASSSPGGARRTGELFF	TGTGCCAGCAGCAGCCCTGGGGGGGCTAGGCGAACCGGGGAGCTGTTTTTT
TRBV28	14	NA	TRBJ1-1	NA	CASSLAWRGEETFF	TGTGCCAGCAGTTTAGCATGGAGGGGTGAGGAGACTTTCTTT
TRBV20-1	11	NA	TRBJ2-5	few	CSLGGEETQYF	TGCAGTCTAGGAGGGGAGGAGACCCAGTACTTC
TRBV27	15	TRBD1	TRBJ2-1	NA	CASRTWGQGGNEQFF	TGTGCCAGCAGAACCTGGGGACAGGGAGGCAATGAGCAGTTCTTC
TRBV20-1	13	NA	TRBJ1-5	NA	CSARDRRNQPQHF	TGCAGTGCTAGAGACAGGCGCAATCAGCCCCAGCATTTT
TRBV12-3/TRBV12-4	15	NA	TRBJ1-2	once	CASSKPGRNLYGYTF	TGTGCCAGCAGCAAACCGGGCCGGAATCTCTATGGCTACACCTTC
TRBV7-2	14	TRBD2	TRBJ2-5	few	CASSFFAGGETQYF	TGTGCCAGCAGCTTCTTTGCGGGAGGAGAGACCCAGTACTTC
TRBV6-1	14	NA	TRBJ2-6	large	CASRKRSGANVLTF	TGTGCCAGCAGGAAAAGGTCTGGGGCCAACGTCCTGACTTTC
TRBV5-1	16	TRBD2	TRBJ2-1	NA	CASSLTSGSSYNEQFF	TGCGCCAGCAGCTTGACTAGCGGGAGCTCCTACAATGAGCAGTTCTTC
TRBV20-1	15	NA	TRBJ1-1	few	CSAKRWEWEDTEAFF	TGCAGTGCAAAGAGGTGGGAATGGGAGGACACTGAAGCTTTCTTT
TRBV7-2	15	NA	TRBJ1-1	once	CASSLTQGLNTEAFF	TGTGCCAGCAGCCTCACGCAGGGGTTAAACACTGAAGCTTTCTTT
TRBV12-3/TRBV12-4	15	TRBD1	TRBJ1-5	NA	CASSLTGYGNQPQHF	TGTGCCAGCAGCCTGACAGGGTATGGCAATCAGCCCCAGCATTTT
TRBV11-3	22	TRBD2	TRBJ2-1	NA	CASSTREPGLAGGPSSYNEQFF	TGTGCCAGCAGCACACGAGAACCGGGACTAGCGGGAGGGCCGAGCTCCTACAATGAGCAGTTCTTC
TRBV6-5	18	NA	TRBJ2-5	NA	CASSYRGGSGSNLETQYF	TGTGCCAGCAGTTACCGTGGTGGTAGCGGATCAAATTTGGAGACCCAGTACTTC
TRBV5-5	14	NA	TRBJ2-1	once	CASSPGWSGNEQFF	TGTGCCAGCAGCCCCGGTTGGTCTGGGAATGAGCAGTTCTTC
TRBV2	15	NA	TRBJ1-3	NA	CASSEARDSGNTIYF	TGTGCCAGCAGTGAAGCACGGGACTCTGGAAACACCATATATTTT